Described below is a single TCR beta chain sequence and its context. This clonotype was recorded a few times. Its antigen is unknown. The record has no base qualities; no much larger clone is one base away. Ficoll-Paque density gradient centrifugation was the method used to isolate PBMCs. The sample belongs to a study of T-cell memory formation after mild COVID-19 (dated by TCRdb to the early 2020s). Background on the whole study: TCR sequence clusters from the two donors were largely donor specific. In a couple of donors, T-cell clones that expanded and contracted after mild COVID-19 were tracked by sequencing TCRalpha and TCRbeta repertoires over time. Two young, previously healthy adult volunteers made up the cohort, one male and one female.

Beyond this particular receptor, the publication reports: Contracting CD4+ clones appeared mostly in the CM and EM memory subsets, whereas CD8+ clones were enriched in EMRA. The study included only a couple of mild cases, and larger cohorts that include severe cases with pre-infection samples were judged to be necessary. Whether the second-wave clones peaking on day 37 were SARS-CoV-2 specific was not confirmed. Balanced CD4/CD8 phenotypes were observed for clones contracting from day 15 to 85, whereas a bias towards CD4+ was observed for a second wave of clones expanding from day 15 to 37. Some responding clones were detected in pre-infection memory, which suggested that pre-existing cross-reactive memory T cells had joined the SARS-CoV-2 response.

Sequencing relied on an Illumina NovaSeq 6000. cDNA libraries for TCRalpha and TCRbeta were prepared by 5'RACE using constant-segment primers, with sample barcodes and unique molecular identifiers added. RNA was extracted from every sample with Trizol reagent. Amplification of the libraries took two PCR steps, and the second step added a second sample barcode plus Illumina TruSeq adapters. The libraries were sequenced on an Illumina NovaSeq using 2 x 150 bp paired-end reads. The paper's processing steps were these. The reads were demultiplexed and collapsed into UMI-guided consensus sequences using migec v1.2.7. Using mixcr v2.1.11, the UMI consensuses were aligned to TRA and TRB V and J templates and assembled into clonotypes. A clonotype was counted as expanded or contracted only when both edgeR and NoisET called the clonotype significant, with the noise models trained on biological replicates. For edgeR calls, the thresholds were a false discovery rate-adjusted p below 0.01 and a log2 fold-change of 1. As an exploratory analysis of dynamics, PCA with hierarchical clustering was applied to max-normalized trajectories of the 1000 most abundant clonotypes. Separately sequenced CD4+ and CD8+ repertoires were used to assign a CD4 or CD8 phenotype to each responding clone. Starting from the raw public reads, TCRdb applied fastp trimming at Q25, assembled clones with MiXCR and retained in-frame beta chains. A single entry per CDR3 protein holds the most common genes and DNA from its merged rows. These V and J calls originate from TCRdb's pipeline instead of the authors' own analysis. A total of some 210,000 distinct CDR3 sequences appear in this sample, over 9.5% of them only once. Clones ranked in the top ten supply just over 3% of the sample.

Via the germline V gene, CDR1 is SGHTA and CDR2 FQGTGA. A distance of 11 bases separates the germline ends of V and J, which lose 4 bases and 7 bases respectively. Measured from the cysteine to the phenylalanine, the CDR3 is 13 residues long. The retained sequence is limited to the CDR3, 39 bases, with the frame set at the first base. The chain joins TRBV7-3 to TRBJ1-3; the D gene identity is not certain. The origin of this receptor is a man between 18 and 35 years old who had mild COVID-19 (a few samples of this study predate the infection). The sample titles of this study are shuffled in the database, so cell type and time point are left out; the donor was told from shared clones. What was sequenced was PBMCs or a T cell subset sorted from them (not recorded which). The nucleotides are TGTGCCAGCAGCTCGGACCTGTCTAACACCATATATTTT. Its translation is CASSSDLSNTIYF.